This TCR beta chain was captured by sequencing in a study of blood T cell repertoires in COVID-19. Sequenced by immunoSEQ multiplex PCR; TCRdb stores in-frame clones only, minus some. The profile covers fewer than 150,000 clones, with about 90% appearing a single time and about 8% taken by the ten largest. The germline V gene has CDR1 LGHNA and CDR2 YNFKEQ. Trimming took 1 base from V and 5 from J; bases not matched to a gene: 8. This CDR3 has 15 amino acids. The sample consisted of peripheral blood. V and J are TRBV4-2 and TRBJ2-7; 7 bases line up with TRBD1. This clonotype originated in a man in his 70s who had recovered from COVID-19. This chain's CDR3 is CASSQVGDRRDEQYF. The DNA for the CDR3 is TGTGCCAGCAGCCAAGTAGGGGACAGAAGAGACGAGCAGTACTTC.